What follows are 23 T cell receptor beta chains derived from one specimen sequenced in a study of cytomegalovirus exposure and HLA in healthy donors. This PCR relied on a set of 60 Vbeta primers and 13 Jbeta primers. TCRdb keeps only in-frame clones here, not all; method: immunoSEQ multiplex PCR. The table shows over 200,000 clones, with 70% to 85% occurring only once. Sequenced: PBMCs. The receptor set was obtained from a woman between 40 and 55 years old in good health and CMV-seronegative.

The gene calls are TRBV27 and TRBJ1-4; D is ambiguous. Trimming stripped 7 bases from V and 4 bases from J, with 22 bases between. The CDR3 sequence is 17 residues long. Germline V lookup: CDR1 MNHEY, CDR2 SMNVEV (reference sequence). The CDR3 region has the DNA TGTGCCAGCACCTTAACCCTACGGCACGGGAATAATGAAAAACTGTTTTTT. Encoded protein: CASTLTLRHGNNEKLFF.

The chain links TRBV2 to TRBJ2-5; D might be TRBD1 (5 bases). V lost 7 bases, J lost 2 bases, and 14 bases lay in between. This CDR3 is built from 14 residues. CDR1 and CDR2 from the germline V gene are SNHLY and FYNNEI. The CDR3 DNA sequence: TGTGCCAGCACCCCCGACAGTCCACAAGAGACCCAGTACTTC. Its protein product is CASTPDSPQETQYF.

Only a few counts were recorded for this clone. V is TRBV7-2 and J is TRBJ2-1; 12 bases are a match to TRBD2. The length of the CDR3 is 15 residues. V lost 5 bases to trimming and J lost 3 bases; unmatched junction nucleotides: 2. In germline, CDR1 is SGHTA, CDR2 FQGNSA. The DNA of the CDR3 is TGTGCCAGCAGCCCTAGCGGGGGGGACTACAATGAGCAGTTCTTC. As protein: CASSPSGGDYNEQFF.

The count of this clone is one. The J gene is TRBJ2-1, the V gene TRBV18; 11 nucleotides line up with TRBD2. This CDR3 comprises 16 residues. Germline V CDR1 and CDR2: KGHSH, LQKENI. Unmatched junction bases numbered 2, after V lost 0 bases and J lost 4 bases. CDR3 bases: TGTGCCAGCTCACCACCGCTAGCGGGGGGATACAATGAGCAGTTCTTC. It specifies CASSPPLAGGYNEQFF.

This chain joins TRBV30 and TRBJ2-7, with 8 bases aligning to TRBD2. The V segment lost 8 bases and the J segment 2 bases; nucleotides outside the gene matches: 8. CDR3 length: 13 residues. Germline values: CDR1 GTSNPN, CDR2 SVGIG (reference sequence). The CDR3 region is CARGVAGTYEQYF. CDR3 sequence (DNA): TGTGCCCGCGGGGTAGCGGGGACCTACGAGCAGTACTTC.

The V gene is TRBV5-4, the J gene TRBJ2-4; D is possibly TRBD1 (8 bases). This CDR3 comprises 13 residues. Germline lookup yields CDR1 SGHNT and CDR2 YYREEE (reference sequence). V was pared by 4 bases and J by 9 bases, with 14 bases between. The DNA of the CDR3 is TGTGCCAGCAGCCTGACAGGGGAGGGCATTCAGTACTTC. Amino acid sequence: CASSLTGEGIQYF.

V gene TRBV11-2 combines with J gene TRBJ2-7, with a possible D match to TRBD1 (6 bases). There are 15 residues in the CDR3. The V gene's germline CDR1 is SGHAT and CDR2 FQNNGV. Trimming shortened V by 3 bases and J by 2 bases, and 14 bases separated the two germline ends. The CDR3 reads CASSFGTPLTYEQYF. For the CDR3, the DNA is TGTGCCAGCAGCTTCGGGACACCGCTAACCTACGAGCAGTACTTC.

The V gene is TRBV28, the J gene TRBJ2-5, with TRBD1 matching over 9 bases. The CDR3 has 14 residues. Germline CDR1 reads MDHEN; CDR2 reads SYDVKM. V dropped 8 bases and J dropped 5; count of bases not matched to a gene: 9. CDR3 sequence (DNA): TGTGCCAGCTCCGGGACAGGGCCGGTTGAGACCCAGTACTTC. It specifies CASSGTGPVETQYF.

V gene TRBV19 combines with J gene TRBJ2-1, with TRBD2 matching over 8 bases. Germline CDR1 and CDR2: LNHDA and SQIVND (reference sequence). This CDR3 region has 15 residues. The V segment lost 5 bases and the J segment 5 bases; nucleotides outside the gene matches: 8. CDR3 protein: CASSLASGPHNEQFF. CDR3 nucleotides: TGTGCCAGTAGTTTGGCTAGCGGGCCCCACAATGAGCAGTTCTTC.

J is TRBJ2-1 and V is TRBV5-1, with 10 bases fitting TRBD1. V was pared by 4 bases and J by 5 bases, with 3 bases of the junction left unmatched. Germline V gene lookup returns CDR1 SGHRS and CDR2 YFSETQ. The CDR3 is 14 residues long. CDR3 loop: CASSRDRGDNEQFF. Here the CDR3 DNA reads TGCGCCAGCAGCAGGGACAGGGGTGACAATGAGCAGTTCTTC.

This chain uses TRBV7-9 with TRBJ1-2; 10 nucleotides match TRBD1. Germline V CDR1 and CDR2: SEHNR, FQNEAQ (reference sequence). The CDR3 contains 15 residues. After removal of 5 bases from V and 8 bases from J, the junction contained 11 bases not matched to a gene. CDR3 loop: CASSAYGGQGNGYTF. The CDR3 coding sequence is TGTGCCAGCAGCGCCTACGGGGGACAGGGGAACGGCTACACCTTC.

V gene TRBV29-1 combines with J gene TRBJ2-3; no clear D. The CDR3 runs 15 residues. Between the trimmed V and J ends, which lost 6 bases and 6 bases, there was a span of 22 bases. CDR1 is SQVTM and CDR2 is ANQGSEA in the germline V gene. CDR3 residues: CSVCPFTDTADTQYF. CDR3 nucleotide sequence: TGCAGCGTCTGCCCTTTTACCGACACTGCGGATACGCAGTATTTT.

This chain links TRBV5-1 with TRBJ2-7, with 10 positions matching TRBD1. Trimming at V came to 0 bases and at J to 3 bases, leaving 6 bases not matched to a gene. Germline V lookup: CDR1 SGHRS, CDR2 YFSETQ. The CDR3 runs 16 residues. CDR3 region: CASSLAGTGDLYEQYF. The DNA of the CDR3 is TGCGCCAGCAGCTTGGCCGGGACAGGGGATCTCTACGAGCAGTACTTC.

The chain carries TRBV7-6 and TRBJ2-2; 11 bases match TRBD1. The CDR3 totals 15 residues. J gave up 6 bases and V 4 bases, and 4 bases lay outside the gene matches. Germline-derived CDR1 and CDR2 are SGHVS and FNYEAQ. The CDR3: CASSWTGGFPGELFF. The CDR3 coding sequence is TGTGCCAGCAGCTGGACAGGGGGCTTCCCCGGGGAGCTGTTTTTT.

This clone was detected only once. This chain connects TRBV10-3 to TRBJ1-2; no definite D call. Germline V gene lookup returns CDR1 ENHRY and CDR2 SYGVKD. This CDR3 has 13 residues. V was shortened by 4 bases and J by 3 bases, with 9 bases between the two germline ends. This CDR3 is CAISVQTDYGYTF. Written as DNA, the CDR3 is TGTGCCATCAGTGTCCAGACTGACTATGGCTACACCTTC.

For the CDR3, the DNA is TGTGCCAGCAGCTTAACAGGGACTGCCTACGAGCAGTACTTC. It specifies CASSLTGTAYEQYF. This chain connects TRBV7-3 to TRBJ2-7; D possibly corresponds to TRBD2 (6 bases). The CDR3 loop spans 14 amino acids. The germline V gene encodes CDR1 SGHTA and CDR2 FQGTGA. V was pared by 0 bases and J by 2 bases, with 8 bases between.

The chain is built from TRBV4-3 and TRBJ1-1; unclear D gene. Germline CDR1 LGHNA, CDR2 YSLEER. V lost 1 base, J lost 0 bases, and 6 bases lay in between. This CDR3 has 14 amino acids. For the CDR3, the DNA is TGCGCCAGCAGCCAAGGTACGGTGAACACTGAAGCTTTCTTT. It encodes CASSQGTVNTEAFF.

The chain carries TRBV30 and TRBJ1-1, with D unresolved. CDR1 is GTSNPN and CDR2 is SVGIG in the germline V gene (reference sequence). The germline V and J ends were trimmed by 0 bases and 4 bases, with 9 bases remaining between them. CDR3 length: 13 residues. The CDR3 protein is CAWSVSQVTEAFF. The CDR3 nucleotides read TGTGCCTGGAGTGTGAGTCAGGTCACTGAAGCTTTCTTT.

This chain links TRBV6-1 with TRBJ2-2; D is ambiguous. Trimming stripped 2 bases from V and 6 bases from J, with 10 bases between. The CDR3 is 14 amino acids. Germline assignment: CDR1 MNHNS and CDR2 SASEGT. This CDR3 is CASSESIVAGELFF. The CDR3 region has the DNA TGTGCCAGCAGTGAATCAATTGTTGCCGGGGAGCTGTTTTTT.

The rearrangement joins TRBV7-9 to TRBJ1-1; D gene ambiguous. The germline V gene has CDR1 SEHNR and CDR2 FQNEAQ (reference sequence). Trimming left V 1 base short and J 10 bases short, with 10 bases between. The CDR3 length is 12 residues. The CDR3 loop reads CASSLEAGRAFF. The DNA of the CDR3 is TGTGCCAGCAGCTTAGAGGCAGGCAGAGCTTTCTTT.

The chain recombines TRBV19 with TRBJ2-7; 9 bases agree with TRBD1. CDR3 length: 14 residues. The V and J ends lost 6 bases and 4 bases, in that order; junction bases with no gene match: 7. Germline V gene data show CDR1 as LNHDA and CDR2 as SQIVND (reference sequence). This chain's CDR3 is CASRARQGVYEQYF. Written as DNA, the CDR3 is TGTGCCAGTAGAGCCCGACAGGGGGTTTACGAGCAGTACTTC.

CDR3 sequence (DNA): TGTGCCAGCAGCGTAGCTGGTAGCGGGGTCCGCACAGATACGCAGTATTTT. The encoded protein is CASSVAGSGVRTDTQYF. V and J are TRBV9 and TRBJ2-3, with TRBD2 matching 8 bases. This CDR3 comprises 17 residues. CDR1 and CDR2 from the germline V gene are SGDLS and YYNGEE. J was trimmed by 1 base and V by 0 bases; bases with no gene match: 7.

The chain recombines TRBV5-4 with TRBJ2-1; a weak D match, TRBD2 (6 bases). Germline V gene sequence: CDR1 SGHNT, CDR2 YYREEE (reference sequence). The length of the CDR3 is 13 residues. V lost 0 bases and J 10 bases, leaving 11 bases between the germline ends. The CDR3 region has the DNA TGTGCCAGCAGCTTGGATCGGAGGGGCGAGCAGTTCTTC. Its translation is CASSLDRRGEQFF.